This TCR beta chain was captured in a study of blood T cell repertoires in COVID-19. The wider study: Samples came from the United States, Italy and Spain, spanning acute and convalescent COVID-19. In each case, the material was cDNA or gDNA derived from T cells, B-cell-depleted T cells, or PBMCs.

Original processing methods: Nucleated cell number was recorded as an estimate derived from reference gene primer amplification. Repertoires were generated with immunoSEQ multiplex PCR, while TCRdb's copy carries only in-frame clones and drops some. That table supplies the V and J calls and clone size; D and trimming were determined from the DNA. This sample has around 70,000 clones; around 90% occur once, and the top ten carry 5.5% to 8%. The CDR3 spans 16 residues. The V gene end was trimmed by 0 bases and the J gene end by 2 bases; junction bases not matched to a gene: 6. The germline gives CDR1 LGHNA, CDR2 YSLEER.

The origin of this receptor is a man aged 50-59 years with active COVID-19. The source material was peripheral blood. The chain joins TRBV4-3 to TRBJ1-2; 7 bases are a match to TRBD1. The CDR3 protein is CASSQDPRTGNYGYTF. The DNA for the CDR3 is TGCGCCAGCAGCCAAGACCCCCGGACAGGCAACTATGGCTACACCTTC.